The T cell receptor (beta chain) under discussion was sequenced for a study of blood T cell repertoires in COVID-19. Looking at the study overall: Sources were T cells, B-cell-depleted T cells, or PBMCs; the material itself was cDNA or gDNA.

V was clipped by 5 bases and J by 4 bases, with 14 bases between them. This CDR3 has 14 residues. Germline-derived CDR1 and CDR2 are SGHTA and FQGNSA. Original data processing: Cell counts per sample came from amplifying reference gene primers. Libraries were prepared by immunoSEQ multiplex PCR; TCRdb keeps only in-frame clonotypes and omits some of them. V and J calls and clone size follow that table, whereas D and trimming were derived from the DNA. The sample comprises about 180,000 clones, approximately 85% of which are singletons, and 2.5% to 3.5% rests with the top ten. This clonotype was sampled from a man between 60 and 75 years old with acute or convalescent COVID-19. This sequence joins TRBV7-2 and TRBJ2-5; TRBD1 is a possible D gene (5 bases). The sequenced material came from peripheral blood. The CDR3: CASSPQGSRETQYF. The CDR3 DNA reads TGTGCCAGCAGCCCCCAGGGATCTCGAGAGACCCAGTACTTC.